This is a list of T cell receptor beta chains from one sample in a study of blood T cell repertoires in COVID-19. This table comes from immunoSEQ multiplex PCR, and its TCRdb copy is limited to in-frame clones, with some not included. The sample consists of roughly 48,000 clones, 75% to 80% of them appearing once. The sample taken for sequencing was peripheral blood. The receptors shown here come from a human donor with active or convalescent COVID-19. The donor label of this sample is uncertain. Both conserved end residues are part of each CDR3. Fields, in order: J gene, clone size, D gene, V gene, CDR3 DNA, CDR3 protein. A D gene is named only where the DNA matches it firmly. Not every row has a clone size; where given, it reads once, few, many or a size class.

>TRBJ2-5|.|TRBD1|TRBV13
TGTGCCAGCAGCTCAACCGGGACAGGGAAAGAGACCCAGTACTTC
CASSSTGTGKETQYF
>TRBJ1-3|.|.|TRBV5-1
TGCGCCAGCAGCCAACGGTGGGGGGTCGGAAACACCATATATTTT
CASSQRWGVGNTIYF
>TRBJ1-2|.|.|TRBV6-1
TGTGCCAGCAGTGAGGACAGTGCCAGGGGCTACACCTTC
CASSEDSARGYTF
>TRBJ2-7|many|TRBD2|TRBV9
TGTGCCAGCAGCGTGTTAGCGGGAGACCCCTACGAGCAGTACTTC
CASSVLAGDPYEQYF
>TRBJ2-7|.|TRBD1|TRBV30
TGTGCCTGGAGTGACCGGGACAGGCACCTCGAGCAGTACTTC
CAWSDRDRHLEQYF
>TRBJ1-5|few|TRBD1|TRBV27
TGTGCCAGCAGTTCCGACAGGGGTGGTCAGCCCCAGCATTTT
CASSSDRGGQPQHF
>TRBJ1-2|once|TRBD1|TRBV29-1
TGCAGCGTTGAAACGGACAGGGGGCAAGGCTACACCTTC
CSVETDRGQGYTF
>TRBJ2-7|few|TRBD2|TRBV7-9
TGTGCCAGCAGTTCGCCCCCCCCGGGACTAGTCTCCGAGCAGTACTTC
CASSSPPPGLVSEQYF
>TRBJ1-1|.|TRBD1|TRBV11-2
TGTGCCAGCAGCGTGGGACAGGGGTTCACTGAAGCTTTCTTT
CASSVGQGFTEAFF
>TRBJ1-1|.|.|TRBV10-3
TGTGCCATCAGTGACTCCGAGGGTAGGGAAGCTTTCTTT
CAISDSEGREAFF